The 5 T cell receptor beta chains in this list originate from one sample, sequenced in a study of Graves' ophthalmopathy and Graves' hyperthyroidism. RNA transcripts were the source from which TCR beta CDR3 regions were amplified. Amplification began with first-round RT-PCR using HTBI primers, then second-round multiplex PCR was performed. MiXCR, run by TCRdb on the multiplex PCR reads, gives a single entry per CDR3 protein. The profile shows about 1.1 million distinct CDR3 sequences, 35% to 40% of them singletons. The sample comprised peripheral blood or thyroid tissue (not recorded which). These receptors all stem from an adult man with Graves' hyperthyroidism.

This clonotype has a count of ten or more. The chain uses TRBV7-3 and TRBJ2-7, with 11 bases aligning to TRBD2. The CDR3 contains 16 residues. CDR1 and CDR2 from the germline V gene are SGHTA and FQGTGA. With V trimmed by 10 bases and J by 2 bases, 13 bases remained unmatched. The CDR3 loop is CAIRVGLAVKAYEQYF. CDR3 coding DNA: TGTGCCATCAGGGTGGGACTAGCGGTAAAGGCCTACGAGCAGTACTTC.

The chain couples TRBV28 to TRBJ2-7, with D perhaps TRBD1 (6 bases). Looked up from germline, CDR1 is MDHEN and CDR2 is SYDVKM. The CDR3 covers 13 residues. Between the trimmed V and J ends, which lost 6 bases and 9 bases, there was a span of 18 bases. CDR3 in DNA: TGTGCCAGCAGCAAATACCCAGGGGACGGGCAGTACTTC. This codes for CASSKYPGDGQYF.

This clonotype was detected ten times or more. The V call is TRBV5-1, the J call TRBJ2-5; 11 nucleotides agree with TRBD2. J gave up 5 bases and V 1 base, and 4 bases lay outside the gene matches. Germline V gene lookup returns CDR1 SGHRS and CDR2 YFSETQ. The CDR3 contains 15 residues. CDR3 amino acids: CASSLTSGSRETQYF. Written as DNA, the CDR3 is TGCGCCAGCAGCTTGACTAGCGGGAGTCGGGAGACCCAGTACTTC.

This clonotype occurred a few times. A much larger clone lies one base from this, so it may be a read error. This chain uses TRBV15 with TRBJ2-5; the D gene is possibly TRBD2 (5 bases). The CDR3 covers 14 residues. Germline V lookup: CDR1 LNHNV, CDR2 YYDKDF (reference sequence). The CDR3 DNA reads as TGTGCCACCAGCAGAGATCGACGGGAAGAGGCCCAGTACTTC. Its translation: CATSRDRREEAQYF.

The CDR3 sequence: CSASSAGGPYEQYF. The CDR3 nucleotides are TGCAGTGCTAGCTCAGCGGGAGGTCCCTACGAGCAGTACTTC. This sequence joins TRBV20-1 and TRBJ2-7, with 9 bases matching TRBD2. The CDR3 sequence is 14 residues long. V was pared by 3 bases and J by 2 bases, with 5 bases of the junction left unmatched. CDR1 and CDR2 from the germline V gene are DFQATT and SNEGSKA (reference sequence).